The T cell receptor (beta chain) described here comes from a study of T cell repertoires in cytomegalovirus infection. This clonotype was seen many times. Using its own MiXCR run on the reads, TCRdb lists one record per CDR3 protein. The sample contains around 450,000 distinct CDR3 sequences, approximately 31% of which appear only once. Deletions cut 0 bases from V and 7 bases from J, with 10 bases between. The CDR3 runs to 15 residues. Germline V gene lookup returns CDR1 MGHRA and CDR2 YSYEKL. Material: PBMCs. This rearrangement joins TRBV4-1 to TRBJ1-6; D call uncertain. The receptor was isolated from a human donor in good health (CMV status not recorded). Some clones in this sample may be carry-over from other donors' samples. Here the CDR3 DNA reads TGCGCCAGCAGCCAAGAACACATACTAAATTCACCCCTCCACTTT. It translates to CASSQEHILNSPLHF.